These 29 T cell receptor beta chains share one sample of origin, sequenced in a study of shared clonotypes between healthy human individuals. Here immunoSEQ multiplex PCR was the method, and the copy in TCRdb shows in-frame clones only, minus some. The profile shows about 770,000 clones, just under 75% of them singletons. Sequencing input: memory CD4+ T cells sorted from blood. Subset denoted: CD45RA-negative fraction. All receptors derive from a woman aged 25 to 39 in good health.

The chain combines TRBV9 with TRBJ2-1; 7 bases are shared with TRBD2. Per germline, CDR1 SGDLS and CDR2 YYNGEE. The CDR3 totals 15 residues. V dropped 0 bases and J dropped 7; count of bases not matched to a gene: 7. DNA of the CDR3: TGTGCCAGCAGCGTAGCGGGAGGACGTGAAAATGAGCAGTTCTTC. This sequence encodes CASSVAGGRENEQFF.

A word on this clone: Within the sample, other DNA sequences also encode this same CDR3. The V gene is TRBV7-3, the J gene TRBJ2-1; D gene ambiguous. V was trimmed by 2 bases and J by 5 bases, leaving 7 bases between them. CDR1 is SGHTA and CDR2 is FQGTGA in the germline V gene. This CDR3 has 13 residues. CDR3: CASSLSRDNEQFF. The CDR3, as DNA: TGTGCCAGCAGCTTATCTAGAGACAATGAGCAGTTCTTC.

The rearrangement joins TRBV7-8 to TRBJ2-7, with 7 bases that match TRBD1. CDR3 length equals 14 residues. Trimming cost V 1 base and J 3 bases; bases outside gene matches: 3. CDR1 and CDR2 (germline): SGHVS, FQNEAQ. Written as DNA, the CDR3 is TGTGCCAGCAGCTTAGGAGGACAGGTCTACGAGCAGTACTTC. Protein sequence: CASSLGGQVYEQYF.

The chain uses TRBV6-1 and TRBJ2-1; the match to TRBD2 covers 8 bases. Germline V gives CDR1 MNHNS, CDR2 SASEGT. The CDR3 totals 15 residues. The junction had 10 bases not matched to a gene; V was cut back by 6 bases and J by 6 bases. The CDR3 reads CASRVVREGFNEQFF. In DNA form, the CDR3 reads TGTGCCAGCAGGGTGGTCCGGGAGGGTTTCAATGAGCAGTTCTTC.

The V call is TRBV18, the J call TRBJ1-5; unclear D gene. V was cut by 3 bases and J by 4 bases, with 10 bases left in between. This CDR3 contains 14 residues. Germline V gene data show CDR1 as KGHSH and CDR2 as LQKENI. CDR3 residues: CASSPAQLNQPQHF. The CDR3 nucleotides read TGTGCCAGCTCACCGGCACAGCTTAATCAGCCCCAGCATTTT.

The genes are TRBV19 and TRBJ2-7; D possibly corresponds to TRBD1 (6 bases). There are 15 residues in the CDR3. The V gene lost 3 bases and the J gene lost 6 bases, with 18 bases spanning the gap. CDR1 is LNHDA, CDR2 SQIVND, per germline (reference sequence). This CDR3 reads CASSIRQDLRGEQYF. The CDR3 nucleotides are TGTGCCAGTAGTATCCGACAGGACTTACGGGGCGAGCAGTACTTC.

The chain couples TRBV19 to TRBJ2-3; tentatively, D is TRBD1 (6 bases). This CDR3 contains 14 residues. Trimming took 8 bases from V and 2 from J, leaving 14 bases between them. Per the germline V gene, CDR1 is LNHDA and CDR2 is SQIVND (reference sequence). CDR3 in DNA: TGTGCCAGTTCCCCGGGACAAACCACAGATACGCAGTATTTT. Amino acids: CASSPGQTTDTQYF.

This clone was seen only a few times. The chain has TRBV14 and TRBJ2-7, with D possibly matching TRBD2 (5 bases). CDR3 length: 14 residues. From germline, CDR1 is SGHDN and CDR2 FVKESK. V shed 1 base and J shed 1 base, with 8 bases lying between them. The CDR3 DNA is TGTGCCAGCAGCCAAGCGACGGGGTCCTACGAGCAGTACTTC. Translating it yields CASSQATGSYEQYF.

There are a few counts of this clone. V usage is TRBV6-5 and J usage is TRBJ2-7; the D gene is possibly TRBD1 (6 bases). CDR3 length: 13 amino acids. Trimming took 2 bases from V and 9 from J, leaving 14 bases between them. Germline-derived CDR1 and CDR2 are MNHEY and SVGAGI. This CDR3 reads CASSYEQGRRQYF. The CDR3 coding sequence is TGTGCCAGCAGTTACGAACAGGGTAGAAGGCAGTACTTC.

This clone was picked up a small number of times. This chain connects TRBV6-1 to TRBJ1-3; D remains unclear. The V gene's germline CDR1 is MNHNS and CDR2 SASEGT. The CDR3 has 15 residues. V was cut by 1 base and J by 0 bases, with 7 bases left in between. The CDR3 sequence: CASSEDGASGNTIYF. CDR3 nucleotide sequence: TGTGCCAGCAGTGAAGACGGTGCCTCTGGAAACACCATATATTTT.

The rearrangement joins TRBV19 to TRBJ2-1; 9 bases line up with TRBD2. Germline trimming cut 3 bases from V and 3 bases from J; bases unmatched to any gene: 3. The germline CDR1 and CDR2 sequences are LNHDA and SQIVND (reference sequence). The CDR3 is 15 amino acids. CDR3 DNA sequence: TGTGCCAGTAGTATGGCGGGAGGGGACTACAATGAGCAGTTCTTC. Encoded protein: CASSMAGGDYNEQFF.

This chain's CDR3 is CASSFRGDNEQFF. The CDR3 region has the DNA TGTGCCAGCAGTTTCAGGGGCGACAATGAGCAGTTCTTC. The chain couples TRBV28 to TRBJ2-1, with a possible D match to TRBD1 (6 bases). V was cut by 3 bases and J by 5 bases, with 8 bases left in between. Germline V CDR1 and CDR2: MDHEN, SYDVKM. The length of the CDR3 is 13 residues.

The chain combines TRBV6-5 with TRBJ2-7, with 12 bases matching TRBD2. Germline V gene data show CDR1 as MNHEY and CDR2 as SVGAGI. V lost 0 bases and J lost 7; bases outside the gene matches: 7. The CDR3 is 16 amino acids. The DNA of the CDR3 is TGTGCCAGCAGTTACTCGACTAGCGGGGGAGGAGAAGAGCAGTACTTC. This gives the protein CASSYSTSGGGEEQYF.

The V gene is TRBV28, the J gene TRBJ1-2, with D hard to call. The CDR3 covers 15 residues. CDR1 is MDHEN, CDR2 SYDVKM, per germline. V lost 5 bases and J 3 bases, leaving 16 bases between the germline ends. The CDR3 bases are TGTGCCAGCAGTCCCCCGGAGGCCCCTGACTATGGCTACACCTTC. This codes for CASSPPEAPDYGYTF.

This rearrangement joins TRBV5-4 to TRBJ1-4, with TRBD1 matching over 8 bases. Germline trimming cut 3 bases from V and 4 bases from J; bases unmatched to any gene: 2. The CDR3 length is 14 residues. Germline V CDR1 and CDR2: SGHNT, YYREEE (reference sequence). Here the CDR3 reads CASSSTGVNEKLFF. As DNA, the CDR3 is TGTGCCAGCAGCTCGACAGGGGTTAATGAAAAACTGTTTTTT.

The rearrangement links TRBV28 to TRBJ2-7; 9 nucleotides align to TRBD2. The CDR3 spans 15 residues. V was pared by 6 bases and J by 7 bases, with 13 bases of the junction left unmatched. Germline values: CDR1 MDHEN, CDR2 SYDVKM. The CDR3 region is CASSPAGGKKEEQYF. The CDR3 DNA reads TGTGCCAGCAGCCCAGCGGGAGGAAAAAAGGAGGAGCAGTACTTC.

The V and J genes are TRBV5-1 and TRBJ2-2, with no clear D. Germline V gene lookup returns CDR1 SGHRS and CDR2 YFSETQ. The CDR3 totals 14 residues. The V end was cut by 2 bases, the J end by 2 bases, with 7 bases between. CDR3: CASSFTINTGELFF. CDR3 sequence (DNA): TGCGCCAGCAGCTTCACGATCAACACCGGGGAGCTGTTTTTT.

This clone was seen ten or more times. V is TRBV4-1 and J is TRBJ2-7, with TRBD1 matching 7 bases. The CDR3 has 18 amino acids. V lost 1 base, J lost 3 bases, and 15 bases stayed unmatched. Looked up from germline, CDR1 is MGHRA and CDR2 is YSYEKL. CDR3 sequence: CASSQVILRQGSLYEQYF. In DNA form, the CDR3 reads TGCGCCAGCAGCCAAGTAATACTAAGACAGGGCTCTCTCTACGAGCAGTACTTC.

The chain employs TRBV5-4 and TRBJ2-2; D may match TRBD1 or TRBD2 (5 bases each). CDR1 is SGHNT, CDR2 YYREEE, per germline (reference sequence). The ends were cut back, 0 bases at V and 4 bases at J, with 13 bases in the middle. The CDR3 spans 16 residues. CDR3 loop: CASSLAARGGTGELFF. CDR3 nucleotides: TGTGCCAGCAGCTTGGCTGCCCGTGGGGGCACCGGGGAGCTGTTTTTT.

This chain joins TRBV10-3 and TRBJ2-1; 8 nucleotides match TRBD2. The CDR3 totals 11 residues. V trimming: 10 bases; J trimming: 5 bases; junction bases outside the gene matches: 1. CDR1 and CDR2 from the germline V gene are ENHRY and SYGVKD. The CDR3 sequence: CATGRDNEQFF. The CDR3 nucleotides read TGTGCCACCGGGAGGGACAATGAGCAGTTCTTC.

The V and J genes are TRBV5-1 and TRBJ1-1; 9 nucleotides match TRBD1. The CDR3 is made up of 18 amino acids. The V gene end was trimmed by 1 base and the J gene end by 3 bases; junction bases not matched to a gene: 13. Germline values: CDR1 SGHRS, CDR2 YFSETQ. The CDR3 coding sequence is TGCGCCAGCAGCTTGAGCACCGGGACAGGGACGGCTTACACTGAAGCTTTCTTT. It translates to CASSLSTGTGTAYTEAFF.

J is TRBJ2-7 and V is TRBV25-1; the D is unclear. The CDR3 is 14 residues long. V was clipped by 1 base and J by 3 bases, with 10 bases between them. Germline V gene data show CDR1 as MGHDK and CDR2 as SYGVNS. CDR3 nucleotides: TGTGCCAGCAGTGAATCAGTAGGCCACTACGAGCAGTACTTC. Residues: CASSESVGHYEQYF.

The rearrangement links TRBV14 to TRBJ2-7, with TRBD1 matching over 12 bases. The CDR3 extends over 17 amino acids. V gave up 3 bases and J gave up 7 bases; unmatched junction bases: 13. Per germline, CDR1 SGHDN and CDR2 FVKESK. As DNA, the CDR3 is TGTGCCAGCAGCCAGGACCACCGGGACAGGGGGCGTCGAGAGCAGTACTTC. It specifies CASSQDHRDRGRREQYF.

V gene TRBV7-2 combines with J gene TRBJ1-5; D gene uncertain. Looked up from germline, CDR1 is SGHTA and CDR2 is FQGNSA. Trimming left V 6 bases short and J 1 base short, with 13 bases between. The CDR3 has 15 amino acids. CDR3 DNA sequence: TGTGCCAGCAGTTACGTTGGCGGGAGCAATCAGCCCCAGCATTTT. It yields the protein CASSYVGGSNQPQHF.

The V gene is TRBV7-8, the J gene TRBJ1-1; TRBD1 is a possible D gene (6 bases). Looked up from germline, CDR1 is SGHVS and CDR2 is FQNEAQ. The CDR3 spans 17 residues. V was clipped by 4 bases and J by 1 base, with 19 bases between them. The CDR3: CASSSRRATGPNTEAFF. The CDR3 nucleotides read TGTGCCAGCAGCTCAAGAAGAGCCACAGGGCCGAACACTGAAGCTTTCTTT.

The chain is built from TRBV9 and TRBJ1-2; 9 bases line up with TRBD1. The CDR3 covers 15 residues. Germline CDR1 reads SGDLS; CDR2 reads YYNGEE. J gave up 4 bases and V 0 bases, and 4 bases lay outside the gene matches. The DNA for the CDR3 is TGTGCCAGCAGCGTAGTGGGACAGGGTGGCTATGGCTACACCTTC. This translates into CASSVVGQGGYGYTF.

About this clone itself: The sample carries other DNA sequences with the same CDR3. The chain uses TRBV5-4 and TRBJ1-5; no firm D call. The CDR3 consists of 13 residues. Deletions cut 0 bases from V and 4 bases from J, with 5 bases between. Germline values: CDR1 SGHNT, CDR2 YYREEE (reference sequence). This CDR3 reads CASSLDRNQPQHF. CDR3 in DNA: TGTGCCAGCAGCTTGGACAGAAATCAGCCCCAGCATTTT.

Note on this clone: This sample also contains other DNA sequences that code for the same CDR3. J is TRBJ1-2 and V is TRBV10-3, with 7 bases that match TRBD1. The junction had 3 bases not matched to a gene; V was cut back by 4 bases and J by 1 base. Germline values: CDR1 ENHRY, CDR2 SYGVKD. This CDR3 has 14 residues. DNA of the CDR3: TGTGCCATCAGTGGACAGGGAGGTAACTATGGCTACACCTTC. Protein: CAISGQGGNYGYTF.

The V call is TRBV5-1, the J call TRBJ2-5, with D perhaps matching TRBD2 (5 bases). V lost 7 bases and J 2 bases, leaving 9 bases between the germline ends. Germline V CDR1 and CDR2: SGHRS, YFSETQ. This CDR3 has 12 residues. CDR3 DNA sequence: TGCGCCAGCTCACGGGGTCAAGAGACCCAGTACTTC. Translated: CASSRGQETQYF.